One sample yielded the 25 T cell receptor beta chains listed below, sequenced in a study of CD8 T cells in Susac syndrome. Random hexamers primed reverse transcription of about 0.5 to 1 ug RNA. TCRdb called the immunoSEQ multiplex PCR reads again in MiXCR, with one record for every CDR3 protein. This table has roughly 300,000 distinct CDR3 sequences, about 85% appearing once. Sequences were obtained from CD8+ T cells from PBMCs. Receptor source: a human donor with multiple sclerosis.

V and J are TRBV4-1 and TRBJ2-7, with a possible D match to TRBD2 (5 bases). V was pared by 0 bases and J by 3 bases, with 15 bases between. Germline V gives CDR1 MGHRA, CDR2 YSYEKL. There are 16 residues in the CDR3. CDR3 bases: TGCGCCAGCAGCCAAGATCGCGGGTTATCCCGCTACGAGCAGTACTTC. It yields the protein CASSQDRGLSRYEQYF.

CDR3 sequence (DNA): TGTGCCAGCAGTTTATATATCCAGGCGGCCAAAAACATTCAGTACTTC. This codes for CASSLYIQAAKNIQYF. The chain recombines TRBV6-2 or TRBV6-3 with TRBJ2-4; D is ambiguous. With 4 bases removed from V and 1 base from J, the gap between germline ends came to 14 bases. The CDR3 consists of 16 residues. Per germline, CDR1 MNHEY and CDR2 SVGEGT.

CDR3 loop: CASSYNSVSDTQYF. The CDR3 DNA reads TGTGCCAGCAGTTACAATAGCGTGTCAGATACGCAGTATTTT. The chain uses TRBV6-5 and TRBJ2-3; possible D gene TRBD2, 5 bases. V shed 2 bases and J shed 4 bases, with 10 bases lying between them. Germline V CDR1 and CDR2: MNHEY, SVGAGI. The CDR3 loop spans 14 amino acids.

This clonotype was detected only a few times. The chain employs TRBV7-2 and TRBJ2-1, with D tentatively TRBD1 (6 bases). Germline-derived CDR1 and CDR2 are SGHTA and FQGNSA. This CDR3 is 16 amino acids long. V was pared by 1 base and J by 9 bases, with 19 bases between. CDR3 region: CASSLVGTPGISEQFF. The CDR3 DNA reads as TGTGCCAGCAGCTTAGTGGGGACACCGGGGATTAGTGAGCAGTTCTTC. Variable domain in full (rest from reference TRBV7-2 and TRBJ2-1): GAGVSQSPSNKVTEKGKDVELRCDPISGHTALYWYRQSLGQGLEFLIYFQGNSAPDKSGLPSDRFSAERTGGSVSTLTIQRTQQEDSAVYLCASSLVGTPGISEQFFGPGTRLTVL.

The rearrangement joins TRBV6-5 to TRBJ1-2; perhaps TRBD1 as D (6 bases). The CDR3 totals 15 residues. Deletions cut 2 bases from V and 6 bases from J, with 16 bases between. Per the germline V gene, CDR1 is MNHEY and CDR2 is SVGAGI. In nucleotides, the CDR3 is TGTGCCAGCAGTTACGAGGGGCAGGGGTTTAATGGCTACACCTTC. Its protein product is CASSYEGQGFNGYTF.

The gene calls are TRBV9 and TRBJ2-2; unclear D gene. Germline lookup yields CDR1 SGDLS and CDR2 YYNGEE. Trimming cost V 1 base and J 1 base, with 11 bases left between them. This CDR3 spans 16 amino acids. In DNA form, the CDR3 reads TGTGCCAGCAGCGTAAATCCCCAAAGGAACACCGGGGAGCTGTTTTTT. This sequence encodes CASSVNPQRNTGELFF.

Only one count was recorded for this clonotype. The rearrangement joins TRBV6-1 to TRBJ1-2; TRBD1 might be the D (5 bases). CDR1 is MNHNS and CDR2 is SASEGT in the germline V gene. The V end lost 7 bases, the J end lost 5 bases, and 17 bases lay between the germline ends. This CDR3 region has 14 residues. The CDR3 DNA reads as TGTGCCAGCACTGAGACAGATCCAATTTATGGCTACACCTTC. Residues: CASTETDPIYGYTF.

The CDR3 here is CASELFISNQPQHF. CDR3 DNA sequence: TGTGCCAGCGAACTCTTTATCAGCAATCAGCCCCAGCATTTT. The V and J genes are TRBV28 and TRBJ1-5; D is undetermined. V was trimmed by 8 bases and J by 1 base, leaving 12 bases between them. The length of the CDR3 is 14 residues. CDR1 is MDHEN, CDR2 SYDVKM, per germline. Based on the CDR3 plus reference TRBV28 and TRBJ1-5, the full variable domain is DVKVTQSSRYLVKRTGEKVFLECVQDMDHENMFWYRQDPGLGLRLIYFSYDVKMKEKGDIPEGYSVSREKKERFSLILESASTNQTSMYLCASELFISNQPQHFGDGTRLSIL.

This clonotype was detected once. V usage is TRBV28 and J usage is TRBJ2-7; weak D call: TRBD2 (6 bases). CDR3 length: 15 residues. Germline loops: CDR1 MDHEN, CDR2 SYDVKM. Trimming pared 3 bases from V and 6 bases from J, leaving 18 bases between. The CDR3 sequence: CASSFPAGSGLEQYF. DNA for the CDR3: TGTGCCAGCAGTTTCCCAGCGGGCTCGGGTCTCGAGCAGTACTTC.

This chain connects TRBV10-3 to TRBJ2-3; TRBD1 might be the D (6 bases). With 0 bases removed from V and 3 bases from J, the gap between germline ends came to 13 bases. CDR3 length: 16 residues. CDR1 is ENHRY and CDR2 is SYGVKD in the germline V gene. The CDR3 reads CAISESSGGWTDTQYF. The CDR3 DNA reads TGTGCCATCAGTGAGTCGAGTGGGGGCTGGACAGATACGCAGTATTTT.

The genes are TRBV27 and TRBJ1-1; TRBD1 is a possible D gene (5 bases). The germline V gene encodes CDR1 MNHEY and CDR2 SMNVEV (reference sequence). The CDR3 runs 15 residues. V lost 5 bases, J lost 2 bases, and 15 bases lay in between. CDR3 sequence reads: CASSVTTGANTEAFF. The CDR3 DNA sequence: TGTGCCAGCAGTGTCACCACCGGGGCCAACACTGAAGCTTTCTTT.

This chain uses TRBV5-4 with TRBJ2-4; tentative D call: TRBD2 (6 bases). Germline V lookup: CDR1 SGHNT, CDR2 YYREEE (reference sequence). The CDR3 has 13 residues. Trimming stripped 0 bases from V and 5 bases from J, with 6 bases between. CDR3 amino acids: CASSLAGENIQYF. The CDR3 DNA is TGTGCCAGCAGCTTGGCGGGGGAAAACATTCAGTACTTC.

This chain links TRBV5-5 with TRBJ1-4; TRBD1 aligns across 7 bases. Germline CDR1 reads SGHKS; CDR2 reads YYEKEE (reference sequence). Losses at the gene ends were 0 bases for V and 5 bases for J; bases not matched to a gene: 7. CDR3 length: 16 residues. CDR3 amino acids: CASSLAATGVNEKLFF. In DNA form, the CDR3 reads TGTGCCAGCAGCTTGGCCGCCACAGGGGTCAATGAAAAACTGTTTTTT.

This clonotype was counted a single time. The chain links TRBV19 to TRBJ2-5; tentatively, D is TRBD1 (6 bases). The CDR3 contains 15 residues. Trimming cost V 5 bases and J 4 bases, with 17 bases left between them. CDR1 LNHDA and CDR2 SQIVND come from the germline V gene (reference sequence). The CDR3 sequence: CASSSDRDILETQYF. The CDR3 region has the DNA TGTGCCAGTAGTTCCGACCGGGACATTTTAGAGACCCAGTACTTC.

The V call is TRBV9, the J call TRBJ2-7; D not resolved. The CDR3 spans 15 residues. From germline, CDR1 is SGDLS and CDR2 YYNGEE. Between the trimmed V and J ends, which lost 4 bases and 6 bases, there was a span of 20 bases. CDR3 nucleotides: TGTGCCAGCAGCCCCCGGCCGCTGGGTCTGGTCGAGCAGTACTTC. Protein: CASSPRPLGLVEQYF.

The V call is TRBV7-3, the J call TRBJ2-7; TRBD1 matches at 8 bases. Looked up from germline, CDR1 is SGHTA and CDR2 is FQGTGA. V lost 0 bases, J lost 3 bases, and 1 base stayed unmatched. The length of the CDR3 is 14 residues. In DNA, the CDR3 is TGTGCCAGCAGCTTAACTGGACAGGGCTACGAGCAGTACTTC. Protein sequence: CASSLTGQGYEQYF.

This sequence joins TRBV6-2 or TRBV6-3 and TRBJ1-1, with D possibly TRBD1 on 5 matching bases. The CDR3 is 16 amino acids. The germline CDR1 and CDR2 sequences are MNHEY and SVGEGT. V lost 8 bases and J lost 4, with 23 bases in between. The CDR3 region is CASCCPGTLLVTEAFF. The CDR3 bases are TGTGCCAGCTGCTGTCCCGGGACGTTGTTGGTCACTGAAGCTTTCTTT.

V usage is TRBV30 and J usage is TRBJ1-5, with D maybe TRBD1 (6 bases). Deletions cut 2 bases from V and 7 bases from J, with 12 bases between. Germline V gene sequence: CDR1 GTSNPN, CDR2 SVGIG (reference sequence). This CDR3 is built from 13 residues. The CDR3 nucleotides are TGTGCCTGGAGTCCCACAGGGAACCAGCCCCAGCATTTT. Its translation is CAWSPTGNQPQHF.

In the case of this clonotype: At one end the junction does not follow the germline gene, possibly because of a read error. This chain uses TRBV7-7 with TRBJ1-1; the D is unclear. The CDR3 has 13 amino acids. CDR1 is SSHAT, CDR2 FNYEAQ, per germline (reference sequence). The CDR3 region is CASSWRQNTEAFF. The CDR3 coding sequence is TGTGCTAGCAGCTGGAGACAGAACACTGAAGCTTTCTTT.

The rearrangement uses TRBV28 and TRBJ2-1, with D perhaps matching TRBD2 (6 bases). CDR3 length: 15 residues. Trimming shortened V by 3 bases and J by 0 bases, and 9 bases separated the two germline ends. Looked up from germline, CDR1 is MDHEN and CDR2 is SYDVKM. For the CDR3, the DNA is TGTGCCAGCAGTTTTACTAGCAGCTCCTACAATGAGCAGTTCTTC. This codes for CASSFTSSSYNEQFF. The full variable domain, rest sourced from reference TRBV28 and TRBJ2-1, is DVKVTQSSRYLVKRTGEKVFLECVQDMDHENMFWYRQDPGLGLRLIYFSYDVKMKEKGDIPEGYSVSREKKERFSLILESASTNQTSMYLCASSFTSSSYNEQFFGPGTRLTVL.

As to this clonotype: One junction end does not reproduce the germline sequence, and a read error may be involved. DNA for the CDR3: TGTGCCAGCAGCGCCCCTCAAGGGGGACCTCACGTCTTC. This translates into CASSAPQGGPHVF. The chain combines TRBV9 with TRBJ2-1; possibly TRBD1 for D (6 bases). The CDR3 is 13 amino acids. Germline V CDR1 and CDR2: SGDLS, YYNGEE.

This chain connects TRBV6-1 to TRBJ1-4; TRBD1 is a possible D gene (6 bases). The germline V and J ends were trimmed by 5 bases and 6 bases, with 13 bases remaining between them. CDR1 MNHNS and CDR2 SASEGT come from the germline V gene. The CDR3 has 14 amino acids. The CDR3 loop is CASSSMGGDEKLFF. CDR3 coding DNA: TGTGCCAGCAGTAGTATGGGGGGCGATGAAAAACTGTTTTTT.

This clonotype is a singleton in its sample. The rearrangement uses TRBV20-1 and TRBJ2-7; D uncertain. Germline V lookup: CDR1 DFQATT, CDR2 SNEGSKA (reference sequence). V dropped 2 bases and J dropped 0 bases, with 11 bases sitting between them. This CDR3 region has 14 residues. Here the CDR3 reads CSARPVQSSYEQYF. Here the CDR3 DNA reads TGCAGTGCTAGACCGGTTCAGAGCTCCTACGAGCAGTACTTC.

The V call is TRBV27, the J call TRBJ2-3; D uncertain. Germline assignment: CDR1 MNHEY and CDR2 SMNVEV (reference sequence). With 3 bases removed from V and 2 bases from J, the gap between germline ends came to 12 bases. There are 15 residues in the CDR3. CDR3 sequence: CASSFPRTYTDTQYF. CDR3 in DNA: TGTGCCAGCAGTTTCCCAAGGACCTACACAGATACGCAGTATTTT.

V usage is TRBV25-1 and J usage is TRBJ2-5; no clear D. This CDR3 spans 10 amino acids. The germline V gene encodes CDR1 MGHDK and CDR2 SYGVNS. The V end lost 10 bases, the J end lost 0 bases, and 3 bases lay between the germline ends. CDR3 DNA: TGTGCCACCCACCAAGAGACCCAGTACTTC. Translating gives CATHQETQYF.